The 20 T cell receptor beta chains presented below share a single source sample, sequenced in a study of OX40 agonist ivuxolimab in advanced cancers. The repertoire was sequenced with immunoSEQ multiplex PCR; TCRdb's copy has only in-frame clones and lacks some. In the table there are fewer than 120,000 clones, about nine tenths of which are singletons. Specimen: CD4+ or CD8+ T cells sorted from blood, collected in a trial of the OX40 agonist ivuxolimab. These receptors originate from an adult with an advanced solid tumor such as melanoma, head and neck, liver or kidney cancer.

The chain carries TRBV29-1 and TRBJ1-3; the D gene is possibly TRBD1 (5 bases). CDR3 length equals 14 residues. Germline CDR1 is SQVTM and CDR2 is ANQGSEA. Trimming cost V 3 bases and J 2 bases, with 11 bases left between them. CDR3 in amino acids: CSVEKQAPGNTIYF. CDR3 nucleotide sequence: TGCAGCGTTGAGAAACAGGCCCCTGGAAACACCATATATTTT.

The chain employs TRBV18 and TRBJ2-2; TRBD2 is a possible D gene (5 bases). The V gene lost 0 bases and the J gene lost 5 bases, with 10 bases spanning the gap. CDR3 length: 15 amino acids. Germline V lookup: CDR1 KGHSH, CDR2 LQKENI. The CDR3 here is CASSPPTIRTGELFF. CDR3 in DNA: TGTGCCAGCTCACCACCGACTATACGGACCGGGGAGCTGTTTTTT.

CDR3 sequence (DNA): TGTGCCATTCCAAAAGGAATTCATGCGGGACAACGGAACACCGGGGAGCTGTTTTTT. It encodes CAIPKGIHAGQRNTGELFF. The chain links TRBV10-3 to TRBJ2-2; D tentatively fits TRBD1 or TRBD2 (6 bases each). V was cut by 9 bases and J by 1 base, with 27 bases left in between. Germline loops: CDR1 ENHRY, CDR2 SYGVKD. The CDR3 length is 19 residues.

V gene TRBV6-5 combines with J gene TRBJ2-1; D might be TRBD2 (6 bases). Trimming stripped 4 bases from V and 10 bases from J, with 14 bases between. This CDR3 has 13 amino acids. Germline V lookup: CDR1 MNHEY, CDR2 SVGAGI. CDR3 loop: CASSSPGLREQFF. The DNA of the CDR3 is TGTGCCAGCAGTTCCCCGGGACTCAGGGAGCAGTTCTTC.

This clone appeared a single time. This chain connects TRBV11-2 to TRBJ2-3, with TRBD1 matching 10 bases. This CDR3 spans 15 amino acids. V dropped 5 bases and J dropped 5; count of bases not matched to a gene: 7. Looked up from germline, CDR1 is SGHAT and CDR2 is FQNNGV. The CDR3 loop is CASSPRDRGGDTQYF. The CDR3 DNA is TGTGCCAGCAGCCCACGGGACAGGGGTGGAGATACGCAGTATTTT.

The gene calls are TRBV4-3 and TRBJ2-2; D unresolved. V shed 4 bases and J shed 1 base, with 7 bases lying between them. CDR3 length: 14 amino acids. CDR1 LGHNA and CDR2 YSLEER come from the germline V gene. CDR3: CASSLSKNTGELFF. The CDR3 region has the DNA TGCGCCAGCAGCCTAAGTAAGAACACCGGGGAGCTGTTTTTT.

V usage is TRBV30 and J usage is TRBJ1-6; the match to TRBD1 covers 7 bases. Trimming cost V 2 bases and J 4 bases; bases outside gene matches: 8. Germline values: CDR1 GTSNPN, CDR2 SVGIG (reference sequence). This CDR3 region has 16 residues. The CDR3 coding sequence is TGTGCCTGGAGTACCGGGACAGAGACTTATAATTCACCCCTCCACTTT. This gives the protein CAWSTGTETYNSPLHF.

This clone was found a few times. This CDR3 is CASKTGPTEAFF. The CDR3 bases are TGTGCCAGCAAGACAGGTCCGACTGAAGCTTTCTTT. V and J are TRBV2 and TRBJ1-1; maybe TRBD1 (6 bases). Trimming took 7 bases from V and 5 from J, leaving 11 bases between them. Germline V lookup: CDR1 SNHLY, CDR2 FYNNEI. The CDR3 is 12 amino acids.

V usage is TRBV29-1 and J usage is TRBJ2-1, with D possibly TRBD1 on 5 matching bases. V lost 2 bases to trimming and J lost 4 bases, with 6 bases between them. CDR1 is SQVTM, CDR2 ANQGSEA, per germline. The CDR3 contains 12 residues. The CDR3 here is CSVERQYNEQFF. DNA for the CDR3: TGCAGCGTTGAAAGACAGTACAATGAGCAGTTCTTC.

V and J are TRBV7-2 and TRBJ2-1; the D is unclear. V dropped 2 bases and J dropped 5 bases, with 10 bases sitting between them. The CDR3 has 14 amino acids. Germline CDR1 SGHTA, CDR2 FQGNSA. The CDR3 sequence: CASSLSVSHNEQFF. In DNA form, the CDR3 reads TGTGCCAGCAGCTTATCGGTTAGCCACAATGAGCAGTTCTTC.

The CDR3 nucleotides are TGCGCCAGCAGCTTAAGGACAGGGGTTGATAATACGCAGTATTTT. This gives the protein CASSLRTGVDNTQYF. The V call is TRBV5-1, the J call TRBJ2-3; TRBD1 matches 9 bases. Germline CDR1 and CDR2: SGHRS and YFSETQ. This CDR3 is built from 15 residues. Trimming removed 2 bases from V and 7 bases from J; junction bases left unmatched: 8.

The rearrangement links TRBV2 to TRBJ1-3; D gene unclear. Between the trimmed V and J ends, which lost 7 bases and 0 bases, there was a span of 4 bases. The germline CDR1 and CDR2 sequences are SNHLY and FYNNEI. The CDR3 runs 12 residues. In nucleotides, the CDR3 is TGTGCCAGCACCCCCTCTGGAAACACCATATATTTT. This encodes CASTPSGNTIYF.

The chain uses TRBV6-6 and TRBJ1-1, with TRBD1 matching over 7 bases. The junction had 5 bases not matched to a gene; V was cut back by 4 bases and J by 0 bases. The CDR3 loop spans 15 amino acids. CDR1 and CDR2 from the germline V gene are MNHNY and SVGAGI (reference sequence). The CDR3, as DNA: TGTGCCAGCAGTTTCCAGGACAGGATGAACACTGAAGCTTTCTTT. This codes for CASSFQDRMNTEAFF.

The V call is TRBV4-2, the J call TRBJ1-2, with D tentatively TRBD1 (5 bases). The CDR3 length is 13 residues. V gave up 0 bases and J gave up 8 bases, with 10 bases separating them. Germline V gives CDR1 LGHNA, CDR2 YNFKEQ. The CDR3: CASSQDSGTGYTF. CDR3 sequence (DNA): TGTGCCAGCAGCCAAGATTCGGGGACCGGCTACACCTTC.

The rearrangement joins TRBV14 to TRBJ2-7; a weak D match, TRBD2 (6 bases). Germline V gene lookup returns CDR1 SGHDN and CDR2 FVKESK. V was cut by 4 bases and J by 7 bases, with 17 bases left in between. This CDR3 has 14 amino acids. The CDR3 nucleotides read TGTGCCAGCAGCCTCGGGCTAGCGAGCGGTGAGCAGTACTTC. It specifies CASSLGLASGEQYF. Supplemented by reference TRBV14 and TRBJ2-7, the full variable domain reads EAGVTQFPSHSVIEKGQTVTLRCDPISGHDNLYWYRRVMGKEIKFLLHFVKESKQDESGMPNNRFLAERTGGTYSTLKVQPAELEDSGVYFCASSLGLASGEQYFGPGTRLTVT.

The V call is TRBV19, the J call TRBJ1-5, with D possibly being TRBD1 (5 bases). This CDR3 is 16 amino acids long. V gave up 4 bases and J gave up 0 bases, with 13 bases separating them. Germline CDR1 LNHDA, CDR2 SQIVND (reference sequence). The CDR3 DNA reads TGTGCCAGTAGTAACCGGGACCTCTATAGCAATCAGCCCCAGCATTTT. It encodes CASSNRDLYSNQPQHF.

The chain uses TRBV6-6 and TRBJ2-7, with 10 bases matching TRBD2. Germline loops: CDR1 MNHNY, CDR2 SVGAGI (reference sequence). The CDR3 has 14 amino acids. J was trimmed by 2 bases and V by 7 bases; bases with no gene match: 5. The CDR3 DNA is TGTGCCAGCACCTCAACTAGCGGGGCCTACGAGCAGTACTTC. As protein: CASTSTSGAYEQYF.

V and J are TRBV7-9 and TRBJ2-7; 7 positions match TRBD1. Germline V gene sequence: CDR1 SEHNR, CDR2 FQNEAQ (reference sequence). The CDR3 length is 15 residues. Trimming at V came to 5 bases and at J to 0 bases, leaving 7 bases not matched to a gene. For the CDR3, the DNA is TGTGCCAGCAGCCCGCAGACAGGGCTCTCCTACGAGCAGTACTTC. It codes for CASSPQTGLSYEQYF. Supplemented by reference TRBV7-9 and TRBJ2-7, the full variable domain reads DTGVSQNPRHKITKRGQNVTFRCDPISEHNRLYWYRQTLGQGPEFLTYFQNEAQLEKSRLLSDRFSAERPKGSFSTLEIQRTEQGDSAMYLCASSPQTGLSYEQYFGPGTRLTVT.

The chain joins TRBV28 to TRBJ2-1; 12 nucleotides line up with TRBD2. The CDR3 runs to 17 residues. The J segment lost 9 bases and the V segment lost 5 bases, leaving 14 bases of the junction unmatched. Per the germline V gene, CDR1 is MDHEN and CDR2 is SYDVKM. The CDR3 spells CASSPGLAGRGYGEQFF. The CDR3 bases are TGTGCCAGCAGTCCCGGACTAGCGGGAAGGGGGTATGGTGAGCAGTTCTTC.

V and J are TRBV13 and TRBJ1-5; 7 bases are a match to TRBD1. CDR1 is PRHDT and CDR2 is FYEKMQ in the germline V gene (reference sequence). CDR3 length equals 16 residues. Losses at the gene ends were 6 bases for V and 4 bases for J; bases not matched to a gene: 12. CDR3 DNA sequence: TGTGCCAGCAGAGAGGGACAGACTATAGGAAATCAGCCCCAGCATTTT. Its protein is CASREGQTIGNQPQHF.